A single sample gave rise to the 2 T cell receptor beta chains below, sequenced in a study of CD8 T cells in ankylosing spondylitis. TCRdb itself ran the 5' RACE reads through MiXCR, one entry per CDR3 protein. The data hold about 340,000 distinct CDR3 sequences, with roughly 15% observed a single time. Sequencing was carried out using blood, either unsorted or a sorted T cell fraction (not recorded which). These receptors came from a male donor with ankylosing spondylitis or in good health (not recorded which).

In this sample, this clonotype turned up many times. This sequence joins TRBV11-2 and TRBJ2-2; 11 nucleotides match TRBD2. V shed 1 base and J 7 bases; nucleotides not matched to a gene: 5. The CDR3 extends over 16 amino acids. Germline loops: CDR1 SGHAT, CDR2 FQNNGV. The CDR3 nucleotides read TGTGCCAGCAGCTTAGTACTAGCGGGAGTAAGCGGGGAGCTGTTTTTT. Its protein is CASSLVLAGVSGELFF.

This clonotype was detected many times. The rearrangement links TRBV12-3 or TRBV12-4 to TRBJ1-2; the D is unclear. V lost 6 bases to trimming and J lost 8 bases, with 19 bases between them. The CDR3 length is 14 residues. The CDR3 spells CASSPPGGGGGYTF. In nucleotides, the CDR3 is TGTGCCAGCAGCCCACCGGGCGGCGGAGGAGGCTACACCTTC.